This record looks at one T cell receptor beta chain sequence and its context. The data belong to a study of STAT5B mutations in CD4+ large granular lymphocyte leukemia. The protocol was immunoSEQ multiplex PCR, while the TCRdb copy is restricted to in-frame clones and leaves out a portion. This repertoire shows around 34,000 clones, 65% to 90% found once; its top ten account for under 1.5%. V shed 4 bases, J shed 2 bases, and the junction held 13 bases outside the gene matches. The CDR3 covers 17 residues. Germline lookup yields CDR1 MGHRA and CDR2 YSYEKL. The sample was CD4+ T cells from blood buffy coats. The chain is built from TRBV4-1 and TRBJ2-7, with 8 bases aligning to TRBD2. The sequence derives from a human donor in good health. In DNA form, the CDR3 reads TGCGCCAGCAGCCGTTACTTCCTTAGCGGGACACCCTACGAGCAGTACTTC. Translated: CASSRYFLSGTPYEQYF.